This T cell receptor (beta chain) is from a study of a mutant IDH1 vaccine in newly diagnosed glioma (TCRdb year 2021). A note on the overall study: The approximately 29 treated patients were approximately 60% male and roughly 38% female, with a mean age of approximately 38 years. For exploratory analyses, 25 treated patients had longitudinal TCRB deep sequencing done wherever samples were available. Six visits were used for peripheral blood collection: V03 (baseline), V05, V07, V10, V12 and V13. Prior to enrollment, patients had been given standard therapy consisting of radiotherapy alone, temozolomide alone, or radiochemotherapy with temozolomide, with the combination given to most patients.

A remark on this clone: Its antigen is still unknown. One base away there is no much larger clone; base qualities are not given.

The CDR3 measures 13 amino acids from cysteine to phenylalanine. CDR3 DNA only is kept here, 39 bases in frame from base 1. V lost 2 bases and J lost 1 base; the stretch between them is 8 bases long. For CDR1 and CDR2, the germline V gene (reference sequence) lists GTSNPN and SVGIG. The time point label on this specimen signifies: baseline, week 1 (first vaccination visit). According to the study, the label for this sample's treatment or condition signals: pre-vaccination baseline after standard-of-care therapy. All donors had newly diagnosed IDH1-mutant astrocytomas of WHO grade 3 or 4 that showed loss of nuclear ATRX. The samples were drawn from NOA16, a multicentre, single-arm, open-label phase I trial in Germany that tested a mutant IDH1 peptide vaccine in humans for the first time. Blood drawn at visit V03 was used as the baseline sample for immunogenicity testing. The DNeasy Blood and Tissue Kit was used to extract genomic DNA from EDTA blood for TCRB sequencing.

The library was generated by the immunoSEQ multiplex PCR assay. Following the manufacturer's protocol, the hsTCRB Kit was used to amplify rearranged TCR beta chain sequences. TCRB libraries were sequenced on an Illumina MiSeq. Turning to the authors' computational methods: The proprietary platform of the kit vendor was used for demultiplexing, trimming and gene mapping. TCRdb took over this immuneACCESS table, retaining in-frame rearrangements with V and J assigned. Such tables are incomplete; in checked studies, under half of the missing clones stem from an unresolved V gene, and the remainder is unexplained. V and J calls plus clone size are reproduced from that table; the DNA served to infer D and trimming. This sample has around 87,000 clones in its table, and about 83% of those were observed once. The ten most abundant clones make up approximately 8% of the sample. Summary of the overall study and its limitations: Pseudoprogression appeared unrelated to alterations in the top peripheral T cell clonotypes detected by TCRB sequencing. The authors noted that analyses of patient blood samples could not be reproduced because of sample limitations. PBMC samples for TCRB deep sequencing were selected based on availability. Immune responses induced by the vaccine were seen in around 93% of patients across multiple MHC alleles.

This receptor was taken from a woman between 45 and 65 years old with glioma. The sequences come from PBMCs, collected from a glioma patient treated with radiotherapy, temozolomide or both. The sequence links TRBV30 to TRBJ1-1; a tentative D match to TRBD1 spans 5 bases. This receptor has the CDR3 CAWSRGTNTEAFF. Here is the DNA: TGTGCCTGGAGTCGGGGGACGAACACTGAAGCTTTCTTT. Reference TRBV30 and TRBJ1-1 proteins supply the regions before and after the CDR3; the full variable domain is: SQTIHQWPATLVQPVGSPLSLECTVEGTSNPNLYWYRQAAGRGLQLLFYSVGIGQISSEVPQNLSASRPQDRQFILSSKKLLLSDSGFYLCAWSRGTNTEAFFGQGTRLTVV.